The table lists the clone carrying this T cell receptor beta chain with a count of one. This sample was taken from a study of shared T cell receptors in the human thymus. Generated by immunoSEQ multiplex PCR, the TCRdb table keeps only in-frame clones and is missing some. Of roughly 500,000 clones in the sample, about 84% were seen once. This CDR3 has 15 residues. V shed 1 base and J shed 4 bases, with 13 bases lying between them. Germline V CDR1 and CDR2: SGHNT, YYREEE (reference sequence). These same records also appear under a second study, on human thymus T cells. From that study: The study used thymus tissue resected during corrective heart surgery.

The rearrangement links TRBV5-4 to TRBJ2-3, with D perhaps matching TRBD2 (6 bases). Material: thymocytes. This sequence was found in a boy under two years old with a congenital heart defect. The CDR3 is CASSLLGGGADTQYF. In DNA form, the CDR3 reads TGTGCCAGCAGCTTGTTGGGGGGTGGCGCAGATACGCAGTATTTT.